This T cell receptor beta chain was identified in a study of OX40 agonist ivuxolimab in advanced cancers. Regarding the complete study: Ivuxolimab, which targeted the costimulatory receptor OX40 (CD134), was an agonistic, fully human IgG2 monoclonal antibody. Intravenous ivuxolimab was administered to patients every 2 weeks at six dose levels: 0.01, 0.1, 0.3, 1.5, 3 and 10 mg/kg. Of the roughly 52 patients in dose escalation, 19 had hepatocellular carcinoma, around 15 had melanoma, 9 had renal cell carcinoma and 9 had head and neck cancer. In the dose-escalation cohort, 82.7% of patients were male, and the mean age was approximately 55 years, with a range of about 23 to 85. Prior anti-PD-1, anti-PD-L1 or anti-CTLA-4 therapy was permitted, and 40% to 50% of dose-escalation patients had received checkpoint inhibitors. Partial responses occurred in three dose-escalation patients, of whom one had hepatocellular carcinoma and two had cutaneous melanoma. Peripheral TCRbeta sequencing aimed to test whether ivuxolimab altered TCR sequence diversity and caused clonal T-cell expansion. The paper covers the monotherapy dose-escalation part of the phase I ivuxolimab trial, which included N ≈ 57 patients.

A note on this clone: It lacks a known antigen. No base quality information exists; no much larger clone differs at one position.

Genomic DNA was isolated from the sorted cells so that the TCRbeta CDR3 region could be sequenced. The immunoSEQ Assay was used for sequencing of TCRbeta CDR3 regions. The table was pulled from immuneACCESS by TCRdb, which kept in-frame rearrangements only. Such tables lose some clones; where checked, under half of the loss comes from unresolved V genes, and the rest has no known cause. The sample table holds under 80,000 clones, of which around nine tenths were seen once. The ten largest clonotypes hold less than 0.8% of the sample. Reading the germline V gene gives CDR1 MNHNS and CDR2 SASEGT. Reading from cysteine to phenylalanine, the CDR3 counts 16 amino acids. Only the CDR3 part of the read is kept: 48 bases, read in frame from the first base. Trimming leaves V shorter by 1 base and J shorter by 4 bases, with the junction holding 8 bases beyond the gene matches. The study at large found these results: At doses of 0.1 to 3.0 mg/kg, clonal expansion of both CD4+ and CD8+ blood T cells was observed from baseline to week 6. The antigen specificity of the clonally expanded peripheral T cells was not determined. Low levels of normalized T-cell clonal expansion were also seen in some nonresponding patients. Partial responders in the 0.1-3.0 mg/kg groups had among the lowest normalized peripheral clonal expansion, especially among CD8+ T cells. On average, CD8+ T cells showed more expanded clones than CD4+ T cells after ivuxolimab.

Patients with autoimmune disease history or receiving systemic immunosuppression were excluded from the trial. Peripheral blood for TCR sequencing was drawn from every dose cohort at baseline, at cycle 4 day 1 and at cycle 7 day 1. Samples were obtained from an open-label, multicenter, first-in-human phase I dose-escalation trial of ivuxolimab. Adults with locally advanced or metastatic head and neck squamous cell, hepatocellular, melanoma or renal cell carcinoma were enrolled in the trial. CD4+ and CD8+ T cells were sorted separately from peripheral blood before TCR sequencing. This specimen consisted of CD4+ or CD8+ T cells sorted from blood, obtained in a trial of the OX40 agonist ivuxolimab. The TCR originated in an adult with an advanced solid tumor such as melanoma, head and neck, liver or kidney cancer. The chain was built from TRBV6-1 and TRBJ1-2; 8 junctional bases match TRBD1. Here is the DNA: TGTGCCAGCAGTGAAGTCCAGGGGGCGCAGGGCTATGGCTACACCTTC. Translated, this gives CASSEVQGAQGYGYTF.